This TCR beta chain was profiled in a study of graft-versus-host responses after intestinal transplantation (dated by TCRdb to 2020 to 2022). About the investigation overall: Multivisceral, liver-intestinal, or isolated intestinal transplants were received by the recipients. A peak of at least 4% donor T cells among recipient peripheral blood mononuclear cells was the definition used for donor T cell macrochimerism. Every recipient was given anti-thymocyte globulin induction, then maintenance tacrolimus and steroids for 3 to 4 years. Rather than going through the commercial service, samples from three later patients were sequenced in-house on an Illumina MiSeq and processed with MiXCR. The cohort enrolled some 25 intestinal transplant recipients including one retransplant, and 3 patients lacking pretransplant specimens were excluded. Graft-versus-host and host-versus-graft alloreactive T cell clones were tracked in the graft, circulation and bone marrow after intestinal transplantation using bulk TCR-beta CDR3 sequencing. To identify alloreactive clones, pre-transplant mixed lymphocyte reaction products were sequenced and compared with unstimulated pre-transplant donor and recipient T cells.

With regard to this clone: The antigen it recognizes is unknown. No qualities accompany the bases; no much larger clone lies one base away.

The CDR3 goes from the cysteine to the phenylalanine over 11 residues. Only the CDR3 DNA stays, 33 bases, in frame from base 1. V and J are truncated by 5 bases and 3 bases respectively, leaving an intervening sequence of 5 bases. The germline V gene encodes CDR1 LNHDA and CDR2 SQIVND (reference sequence). Summary of the overall study and its limitations: High GvH to HvG T cell clonal ratios were observed in the allografts of patients with donor T cell macrochimerism. GvH clones were found in recipient bone marrow, and some of the GvH clones appeared earlier in ileal mucosa or blood, which is consistent with an intestinal mucosal origin. Early after transplant, peak levels of circulating GvH clones were found to be associated with declines in HvG clones. The relatively low number and heterogeneity of intestinal transplant patients limited the conclusions.

Libraries were built with the immunoSEQ multiplex PCR assay. For most patients, genomic DNA was isolated with the Qiagen DNeasy Blood and Tissue Kit and shipped frozen to Adaptive Biotechnologies for TCR sequencing. Adaptive Biotechnologies carried out high-throughput TCR-beta CDR3 sequencing of genomic DNA for most patients. From the authors' description of their analysis: Adaptive's ImmunoSEQ software supplied the TCR sequencing data for more than 15 patients, while MiXCR and VDJtools were used to process a few other patients. To correct CD4 versus CD8 sorting errors, any sequence found in both subsets at a frequency ratio below 5:1 was removed. CDR3 nucleotide sequences shared by donor and recipient were removed because the origin of these sequences could not be assigned. Alloreactive clones required at least 2-fold expansion over unstimulated cells and minimum CFSE-low frequency of 0.002% (template counts) or 0.001% (read counts). A clone was considered mappable if detected in the sequenced pre-transplant spleen, lymph node, or MLR CFSE-low populations of the donor or recipient. Cumulative frequency of alloreactive clones was calculated as a percentage of all sequences weighted by copy number. The table was pulled from immuneACCESS by TCRdb, which kept in-frame rearrangements only. Such tables lose some clones; where checked, under half of the loss comes from unresolved V genes, and the rest has no known cause. V and J calls and clone size follow that table, whereas D and trimming were derived from the DNA. Here the sample has 70,000 to 80,000 clones; about 90% occur a single time. The ten largest clones add up to 1.3% of the sample.

The sample's time point, from its label and the paper: cells obtained before transplantation from donor or recipient. CD3+CD4+ and CD3+CD8+ populations were FACS-sorted from unstimulated pre-transplant donor and recipient cells taken from spleen or lymph nodes. This receptor was taken from a human donor who received an intestinal transplant. Recombination linked TRBV19 to TRBJ2-7; possibly the D gene is TRBD1, per 5 matching bases. The source was unstimulated CD8+ T cells sorted from spleen or lymph node cells, collected before intestinal transplant. The encoded CDR3 is CASSDSYEQYF. The sequenced DNA: TGTGCCAGTAGTGACAGCTACGAGCAGTACTTC.